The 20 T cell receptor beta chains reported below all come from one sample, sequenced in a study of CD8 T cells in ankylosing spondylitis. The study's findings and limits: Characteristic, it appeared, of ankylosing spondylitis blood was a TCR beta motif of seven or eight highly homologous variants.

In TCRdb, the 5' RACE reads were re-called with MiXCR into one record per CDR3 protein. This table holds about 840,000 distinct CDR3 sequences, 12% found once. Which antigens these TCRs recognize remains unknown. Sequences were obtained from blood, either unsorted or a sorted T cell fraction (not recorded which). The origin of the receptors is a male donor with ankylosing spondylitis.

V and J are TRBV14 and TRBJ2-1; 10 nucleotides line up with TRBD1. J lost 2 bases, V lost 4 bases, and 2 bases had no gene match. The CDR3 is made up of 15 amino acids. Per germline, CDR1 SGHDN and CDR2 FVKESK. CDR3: CASSRDRGTYNEQFF. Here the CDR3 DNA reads TGTGCCAGCAGCCGGGACAGGGGCACCTACAATGAGCAGTTCTTC.

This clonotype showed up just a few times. The CDR3 bases are TGTGCCAGCAGCTTTTTACCAGGGGCGGACACCGGGGAGCTGTTTTTT. Amino acid sequence: CASSFLPGADTGELFF. V is TRBV5-4 and J is TRBJ2-2; weak D call: TRBD1 (6 bases). Germline CDR1 and CDR2: SGHNT and YYREEE (reference sequence). There are 16 residues in the CDR3. V shed 2 bases and J shed 3 bases, with 14 bases lying between them.

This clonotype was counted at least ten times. As DNA, the CDR3 is TGCAGTGCTGGCCCGCGGGGTAGGGAGACCCAGTACTTC. Residues: CSAGPRGRETQYF. This chain links TRBV20-1 with TRBJ2-5; TRBD2 might be the D (6 bases). V was trimmed by 5 bases and J by 5 bases, leaving 15 bases between them. CDR1 DFQATT and CDR2 SNEGSKA come from the germline V gene (reference sequence). The CDR3 consists of 13 residues.

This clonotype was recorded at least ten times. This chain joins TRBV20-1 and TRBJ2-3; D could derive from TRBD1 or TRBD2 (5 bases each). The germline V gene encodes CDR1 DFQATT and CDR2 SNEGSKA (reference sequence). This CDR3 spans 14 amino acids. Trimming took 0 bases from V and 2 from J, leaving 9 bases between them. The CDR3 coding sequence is TGCAGTGCTAGAGATTCTGGGACCACAGATACGCAGTATTTT. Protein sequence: CSARDSGTTDTQYF.

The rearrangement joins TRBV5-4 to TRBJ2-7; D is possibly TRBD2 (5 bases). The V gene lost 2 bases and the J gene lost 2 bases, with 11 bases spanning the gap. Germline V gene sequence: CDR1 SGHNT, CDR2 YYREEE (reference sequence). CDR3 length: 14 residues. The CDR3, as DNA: TGTGCCAGCAGCTTAAAGCGGAACCCCTACGAGCAGTACTTC. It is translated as CASSLKRNPYEQYF.

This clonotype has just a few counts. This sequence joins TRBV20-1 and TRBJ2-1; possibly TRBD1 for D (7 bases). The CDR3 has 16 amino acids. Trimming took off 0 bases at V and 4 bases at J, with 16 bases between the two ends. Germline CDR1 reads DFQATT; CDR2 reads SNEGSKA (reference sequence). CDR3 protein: CSARDPQGGSYNEQFF. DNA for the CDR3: TGCAGTGCTAGAGATCCTCAGGGGGGAAGTTACAATGAGCAGTTCTTC.

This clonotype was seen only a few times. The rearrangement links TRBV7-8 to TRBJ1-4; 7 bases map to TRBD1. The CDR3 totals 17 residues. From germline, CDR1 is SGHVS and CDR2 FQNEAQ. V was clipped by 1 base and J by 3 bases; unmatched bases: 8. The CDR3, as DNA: TGTGCCAGCAGCTTAGGGCGCAGGGGGATCTCTAATGAAAAACTGTTTTTT. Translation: CASSLGRRGISNEKLFF.

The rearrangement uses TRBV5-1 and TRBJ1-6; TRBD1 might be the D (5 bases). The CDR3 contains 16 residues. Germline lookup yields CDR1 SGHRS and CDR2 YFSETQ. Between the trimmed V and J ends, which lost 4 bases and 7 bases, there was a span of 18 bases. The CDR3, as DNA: TGCGCCAGCAGCCCTGGGACGGCCGAATTAAATTCACCCCTCCACTTT. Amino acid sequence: CASSPGTAELNSPLHF.

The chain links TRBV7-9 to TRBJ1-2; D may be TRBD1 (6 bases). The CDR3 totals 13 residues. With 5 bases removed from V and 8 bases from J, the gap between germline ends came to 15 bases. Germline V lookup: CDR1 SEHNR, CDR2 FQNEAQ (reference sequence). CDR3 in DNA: TGTGCCAGCAGCCGTTCTGACAGGTTAGGCTACACCTTC. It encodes CASSRSDRLGYTF.

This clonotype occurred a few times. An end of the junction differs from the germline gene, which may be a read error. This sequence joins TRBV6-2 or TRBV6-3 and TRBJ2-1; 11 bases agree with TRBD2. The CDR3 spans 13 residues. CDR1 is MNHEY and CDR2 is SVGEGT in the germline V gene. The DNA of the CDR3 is TGTGCCAGCAGTTACTCGAGTACGGGACTAGCGGTTTTC. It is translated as CASSYSSTGLAVF.

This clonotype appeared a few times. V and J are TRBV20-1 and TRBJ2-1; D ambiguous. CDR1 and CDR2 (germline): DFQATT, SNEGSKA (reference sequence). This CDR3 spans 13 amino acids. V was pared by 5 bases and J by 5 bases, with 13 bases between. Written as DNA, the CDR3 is TGCAGTGCTGGCGTCCCGGGCAACAATGAGCAGTTCTTC. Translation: CSAGVPGNNEQFF.

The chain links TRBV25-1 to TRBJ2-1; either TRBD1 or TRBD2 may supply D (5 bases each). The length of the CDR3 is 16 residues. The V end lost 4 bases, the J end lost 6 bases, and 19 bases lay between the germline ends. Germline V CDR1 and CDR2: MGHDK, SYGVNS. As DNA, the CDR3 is TGTGCCAGCAGTGTACCGGGACCGTCCATGGGCAATGAGCAGTTCTTC. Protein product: CASSVPGPSMGNEQFF.

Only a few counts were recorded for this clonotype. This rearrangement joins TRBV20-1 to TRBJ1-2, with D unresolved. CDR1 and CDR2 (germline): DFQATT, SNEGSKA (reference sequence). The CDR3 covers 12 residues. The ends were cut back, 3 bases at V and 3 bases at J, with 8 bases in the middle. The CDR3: CSARSHDYGYTF. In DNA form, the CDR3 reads TGCAGTGCTAGGTCACACGACTATGGCTACACCTTC.

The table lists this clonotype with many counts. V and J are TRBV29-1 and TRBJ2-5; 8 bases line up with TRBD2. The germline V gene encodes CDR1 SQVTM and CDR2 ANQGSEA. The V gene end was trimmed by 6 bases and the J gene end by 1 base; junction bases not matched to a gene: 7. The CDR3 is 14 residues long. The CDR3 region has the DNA TGCAGCGTGAGTCAAACTAGCGGCCAAGAGACCCAGTACTTC. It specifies CSVSQTSGQETQYF.

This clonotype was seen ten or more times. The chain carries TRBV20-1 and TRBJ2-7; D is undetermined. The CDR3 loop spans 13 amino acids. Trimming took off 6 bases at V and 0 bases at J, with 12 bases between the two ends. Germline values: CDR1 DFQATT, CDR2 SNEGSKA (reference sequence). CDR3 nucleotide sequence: TGCAGTGCCTATGACTGGGCCTCCTACGAGCAGTACTTC. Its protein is CSAYDWASYEQYF.

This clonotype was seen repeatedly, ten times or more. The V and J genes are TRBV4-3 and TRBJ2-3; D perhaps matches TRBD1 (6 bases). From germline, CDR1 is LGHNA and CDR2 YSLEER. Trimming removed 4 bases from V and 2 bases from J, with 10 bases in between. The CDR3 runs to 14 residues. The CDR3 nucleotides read TGCGCCAGCAGCCGGACAGAAAACACAGATACGCAGTATTTT. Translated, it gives CASSRTENTDTQYF.

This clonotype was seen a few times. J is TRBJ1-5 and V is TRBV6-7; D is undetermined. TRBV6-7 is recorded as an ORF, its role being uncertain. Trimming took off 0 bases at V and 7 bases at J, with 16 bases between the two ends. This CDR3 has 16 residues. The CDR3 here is CASSYSGQSARQPQHF. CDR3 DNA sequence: TGTGCCAGCAGTTACTCGGGTCAGTCGGCCCGGCAGCCCCAGCATTTT.

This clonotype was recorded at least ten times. CDR3 in amino acids: CSVFPGEYYGYTF. CDR3 in DNA: TGCAGCGTTTTCCCGGGGGAATACTATGGCTACACCTTC. The chain couples TRBV29-1 to TRBJ1-2; TRBD1 might be the D (5 bases). Germline loops: CDR1 SQVTM, CDR2 ANQGSEA. This CDR3 has 13 residues. The V gene lost 5 bases and the J gene lost 3 bases, with 13 bases spanning the gap.

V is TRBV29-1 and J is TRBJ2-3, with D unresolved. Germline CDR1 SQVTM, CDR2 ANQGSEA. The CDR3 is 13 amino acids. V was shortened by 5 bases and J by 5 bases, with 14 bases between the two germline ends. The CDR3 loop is CSVLSRGKDTQYF. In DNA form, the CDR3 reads TGCAGCGTTCTGTCGAGAGGAAAAGATACGCAGTATTTT.

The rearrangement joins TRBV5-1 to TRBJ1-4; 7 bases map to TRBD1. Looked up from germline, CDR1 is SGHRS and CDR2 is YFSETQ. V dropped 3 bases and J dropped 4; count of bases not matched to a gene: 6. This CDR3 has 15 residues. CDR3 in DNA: TGCGCCAGCAGCTGGACCGGGACAGATAATGAAAAACTGTTTTTT. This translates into CASSWTGTDNEKLFF.